This T cell receptor (beta chain) comes out of a study of blood T cell repertoires in COVID-19. At the level of the study: PBMCs, B-cell-depleted T cells, or T cells were the source of the cDNA or gDNA that made up the material.

The germline gives CDR1 SQVTM, CDR2 ANQGSEA. The CDR3 has 10 amino acids. V gave up 7 bases and J gave up 2 bases, with 5 bases separating them. Per the authors' pipeline: Estimates of nucleated cell counts were drawn from the amplification of reference gene primers. The assay was immunoSEQ multiplex PCR, and TCRdb's table has in-frame clones only and misses some. D and trimming were read from the DNA, whereas the V and J calls and clone size are those reported in that table. The top ten hold roughly 25% of the sample, which has about 50,000 clones, about 80% seen once. The genes are TRBV29-1 and TRBJ1-2; D remains ambiguous. The receptor's source is a man aged 65-85 years with acute or convalescent COVID-19. Sequencing input: peripheral blood. The CDR3: CSGRNYGYTF. The CDR3 DNA follows: TGCAGCGGGAGGAACTATGGCTACACCTTC.